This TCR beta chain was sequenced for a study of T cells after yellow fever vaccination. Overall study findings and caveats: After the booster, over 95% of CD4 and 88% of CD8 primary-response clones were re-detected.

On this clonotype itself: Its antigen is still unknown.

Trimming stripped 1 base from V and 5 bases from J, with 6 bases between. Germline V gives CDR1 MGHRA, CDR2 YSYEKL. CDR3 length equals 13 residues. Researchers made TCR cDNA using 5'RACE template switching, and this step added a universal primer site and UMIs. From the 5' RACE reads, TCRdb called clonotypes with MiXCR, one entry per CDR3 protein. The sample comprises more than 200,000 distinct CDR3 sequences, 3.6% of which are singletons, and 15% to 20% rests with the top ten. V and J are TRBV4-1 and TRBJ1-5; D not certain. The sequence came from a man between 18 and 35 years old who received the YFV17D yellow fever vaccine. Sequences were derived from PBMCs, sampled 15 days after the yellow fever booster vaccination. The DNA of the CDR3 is TGCGCCAGCAGCCAAGTATTATATCAGCCCCAGCATTTT. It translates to CASSQVLYQPQHF.